Listed here are 25 T cell receptor beta chains from one sample, sequenced in a study of HIV-infected children after antiretroviral therapy interruption. As to treatment: PENTA 11 planned treatment interruption arm or continuous ART arm. Unique molecular identifiers were included in an RNA-based 3' RACE TCR library. TCRdb reanalysed the 3' RACE reads using MiXCR and keeps one entry per CDR3 protein. Of about 4,000 distinct CDR3 sequences listed, more than 4.5% are singletons. The sequencing here drew on CD45RO+ CD8+ T cells from PBMCs, pooled from several time points, taken from a donor given antiretroviral therapy, either interrupted or continuous. Indicated subset: memory CD8+ CD45RO+ CD45RA- T cells. These receptors came from a pool of human donors with HIV.

Relative to its sample, this clonotype is medium-sized (0.01 to 0.1%). V gene TRBV5-4 combines with J gene TRBJ2-5; 9 bases are shared with TRBD1. Germline assignment: CDR1 SGHNT and CDR2 YYREEE (reference sequence). The CDR3 is 13 residues long. The V segment lost 7 bases and the J segment 5 bases; nucleotides outside the gene matches: 6. DNA for the CDR3: TGTGCCAGCGGTGACAGGGGGTTCGAGACCCAGTACTTC. Amino acid sequence: CASGDRGFETQYF.

Judged by abundance, this clonotype is medium-sized. The gene calls are TRBV7-3 and TRBJ2-1; 7 bases agree with TRBD1. After removal of 2 bases from V and 4 bases from J, the junction contained 5 bases not matched to a gene. Germline-derived CDR1 and CDR2 are SGHTA and FQGTGA. The CDR3 extends over 15 amino acids. The CDR3 coding sequence is TGTGCCAGCAGCTTAGGGCAGGGGGATTACAATGAGCAGTTCTTC. It is translated as CASSLGQGDYNEQFF.

This clonotype is categorized as medium-sized. J is TRBJ2-7 and V is TRBV20-1; TRBD2 matches at 11 bases. CDR1 and CDR2 from the germline V gene are DFQATT and SNEGSKA (reference sequence). There are 15 residues in the CDR3. Trimming cost V 0 bases and J 4 bases; bases outside gene matches: 5. Here the CDR3 DNA reads TGCAGTGCTAGAGATCGGGCTAGCGGGGGGTACGAGCAGTACTTC. It is translated as CSARDRASGGYEQYF.

Sample share makes this clonotype medium-sized. The rearrangement uses TRBV5-1 and TRBJ1-1, with D possibly matching TRBD1 (5 bases). Per the germline V gene, CDR1 is SGHRS and CDR2 is YFSETQ. This CDR3 contains 15 residues. Trimming stripped 0 bases from V and 7 bases from J, with 16 bases between. The CDR3 bases are TGCGCCAGCAGCTTGGGTTGGGACGCACTAGTTGAAGCTTTCTTT. As protein: CASSLGWDALVEAFF.

This clonotype was seen a few times. This chain joins TRBV29-1 and TRBJ1-1; D is unclear. Germline V gene sequence: CDR1 SQVTM, CDR2 ANQGSEA. V gave up 6 bases and J gave up 6 bases, with 17 bases separating them. CDR3 length: 13 residues. CDR3 amino acids: CSVSNRAHSEAFF. DNA for the CDR3: TGCAGCGTATCAAACCGGGCCCACTCTGAAGCTTTCTTT.

This sequence joins TRBV7-9 and TRBJ1-1; maybe TRBD1 (5 bases). The germline CDR1 and CDR2 sequences are SEHNR and FQNEAQ (reference sequence). This CDR3 is built from 17 residues. V shed 4 bases and J shed 4 bases, with 22 bases lying between them. CDR3 sequence: CASSSMGEGILGTEAFF. Written as DNA, the CDR3 is TGTGCCAGCAGCTCGATGGGAGAGGGGATCTTGGGCACTGAAGCTTTCTTT. Variable domain in full (rest from reference TRBV7-9 and TRBJ1-1): DTGVSQNPRHKITKRGQNVTFRCDPISEHNRLYWYRQTLGQGPEFLTYFQNEAQLEKSRLLSDRFSAERPKGSFSTLEIQRTEQGDSAMYLCASSSMGEGILGTEAFFGQGTRLTVV.

V and J are TRBV20-1 and TRBJ2-7, with TRBD1 as a possible D gene (6 bases). From germline, CDR1 is DFQATT and CDR2 SNEGSKA (reference sequence). The CDR3 has 14 amino acids. V shed 0 bases and J shed 3 bases, with 12 bases lying between them. CDR3 nucleotide sequence: TGCAGTGCTAGAGATGCAGGGGCTGACTACGAGCAGTACTTC. Amino acids: CSARDAGADYEQYF.

This clonotype was counted many times. J is TRBJ1-1 and V is TRBV12-3 or TRBV12-4; D is undetermined. Trimming cost V 3 bases and J 1 base, with 6 bases left between them. This CDR3 is 13 amino acids long. The DNA of the CDR3 is TGTGCCAGCAGTTTTCCAGGGAACACTGAAGCTTTCTTT. Translated, it gives CASSFPGNTEAFF.

This clonotype was recorded at least ten times. CDR3 residues: CASSEWLAYEQYF. CDR3 in DNA: TGCGCCAGCAGTGAGTGGCTGGCCTACGAGCAGTACTTC. This chain links TRBV10-2 with TRBJ2-7; D not resolved. The CDR3 is made up of 13 amino acids. With 1 base removed from V and 2 bases from J, the gap between germline ends came to 6 bases. Germline CDR1 WSHSY, CDR2 SAAADI.

This clonotype ranks as medium-sized. The genes are TRBV20-1 and TRBJ1-5; 9 bases match TRBD1. CDR3 length: 15 amino acids. Germline trimming cut 5 bases from V and 7 bases from J; bases unmatched to any gene: 12. Germline CDR1 reads DFQATT; CDR2 reads SNEGSKA (reference sequence). The CDR3 sequence: CSALDRGREGQPQHF. The CDR3 nucleotides read TGCAGTGCTCTGGACAGGGGTAGGGAAGGGCAGCCCCAGCATTTT.

By share, this clonotype counts as medium-sized (0.01 to 0.1%). This chain connects TRBV7-2 to TRBJ2-2; D ambiguous. Germline V gives CDR1 SGHTA, CDR2 FQGNSA. This CDR3 comprises 16 residues. V shed 1 base and J shed 0 bases, with 9 bases lying between them. This CDR3 reads CASSLVVRANTGELFF. DNA for the CDR3: TGTGCCAGCAGCTTAGTAGTTCGAGCGAACACCGGGGAGCTGTTTTTT.

This clonotype has at least ten counts. V and J are TRBV29-1 and TRBJ1-2; unclear D gene. Per the germline V gene, CDR1 is SQVTM and CDR2 is ANQGSEA. This CDR3 spans 14 amino acids. Trimming took 2 bases from V and 8 from J, leaving 18 bases between them. CDR3 in DNA: TGCAGCGTTGAAACCCAAGGGTGGAGGGAAGGCTACACCTTC. Its translation: CSVETQGWREGYTF.

This clonotype has ten or more counts. The chain is built from TRBV21-1 and TRBJ2-7; the DNA was not used to check the table's D call, TRBD1. TRBV21-1 is a listed pseudogene. CDR3 length equals 17 residues. In nucleotides, the CDR3 is TGTGCCAGCAGCAAAGAGGGGATAGGGGGGGGGATCTACGAGCAGTACTTC. Translated: CASSKEGIGGGIYEQYF.

This clonotype was found many times. This chain connects TRBV5-5 to TRBJ2-1; D ambiguous. The CDR3 runs to 17 residues. Trimming left V 6 bases short and J 9 bases short, with 28 bases between. Germline CDR1 SGHKS, CDR2 YYEKEE (reference sequence). The CDR3 is CASIKTGFGSLNREQFF. The CDR3 DNA sequence: TGTGCCAGCATCAAGACTGGTTTTGGGTCCCTAAATCGTGAGCAGTTCTTC.

This clonotype is medium-sized. This chain links TRBV2 with TRBJ2-5; 8 bases match TRBD2. The CDR3 has 15 amino acids. V shed 2 bases and J 3 bases; nucleotides not matched to a gene: 5. Germline V gene lookup returns CDR1 SNHLY and CDR2 FYNNEI. DNA of the CDR3: TGTGCCAGCAGTGAAAGGGGGGGACTAGAAGAGACCCAGTACTTC. Its protein is CASSERGGLEETQYF.

By sample share, this clonotype is medium-sized (0.01 to 0.1%). This chain connects TRBV20-1 to TRBJ1-1; no definite D call. The CDR3 has 13 amino acids. Trimming took off 6 bases at V and 5 bases at J, with 16 bases between the two ends. Germline V gene lookup returns CDR1 DFQATT and CDR2 SNEGSKA (reference sequence). CDR3 protein: CSAKGQVETEAFF. In DNA form, the CDR3 reads TGCAGTGCGAAGGGCCAAGTCGAGACTGAAGCTTTCTTT.

This clonotype showed up many times. The rearrangement uses TRBV12-5 and TRBJ2-5; perhaps TRBD1 as D (6 bases). This CDR3 is 13 amino acids long. Trimming shortened V by 7 bases and J by 5 bases, and 14 bases separated the two germline ends. Germline V lookup: CDR1 LGHNT, CDR2 FRNRAP. CDR3 DNA sequence: TGTGCTAGTGAAGAACAGGGATTTGAGACCCAGTACTTC. It translates to CASEEQGFETQYF.

By sample fraction, this clonotype is large. The chain joins TRBV7-9 to TRBJ2-1; D might be TRBD1 (5 bases). This CDR3 region has 13 residues. Trimming stripped 2 bases from V and 15 bases from J, with 17 bases between. CDR1 is SEHNR, CDR2 FQNEAQ, per germline (reference sequence). This CDR3 is CASSLSLGPGPFF. The CDR3, as DNA: TGTGCCAGCAGCTTATCCCTGGGGCCCGGGCCGTTCTTC.

This clonotype was counted at least ten times. This chain uses TRBV5-1 with TRBJ2-1; D not certain. This CDR3 region has 13 residues. Germline V gene sequence: CDR1 SGHRS, CDR2 YFSETQ. The ends were cut back, 0 bases at V and 4 bases at J, with 5 bases in the middle. This chain's CDR3 is CASSLGFYNEQFF. The CDR3 DNA reads as TGCGCCAGCAGCTTGGGTTTTTACAATGAGCAGTTCTTC.

This clonotype was detected many times. The chain joins TRBV27 to TRBJ2-5; D is ambiguous. Trimming removed 5 bases at V and 5 bases at J, with 9 bases between. The CDR3 loop spans 12 amino acids. From germline, CDR1 is MNHEY and CDR2 SMNVEV (reference sequence). CDR3 amino acids: CASSTLGETQYF. In DNA form, the CDR3 reads TGTGCCAGCAGTACCCTCGGGGAGACCCAGTACTTC.

This clonotype has at least ten counts. This rearrangement joins TRBV7-9 to TRBJ1-1; D not certain. This CDR3 has 12 residues. Between the trimmed V and J ends, which lost 6 bases and 3 bases, there was a span of 8 bases. Germline CDR1 is SEHNR and CDR2 is FQNEAQ (reference sequence). The CDR3 DNA is TGTGCCAGCAGGTCGAAGTACACTGAAGCTTTCTTT. Protein: CASRSKYTEAFF.

This clonotype was detected ten times or more. The chain combines TRBV30 with TRBJ2-6; no clear D. CDR1 is GTSNPN, CDR2 SVGIG, per germline (reference sequence). The V end was cut by 2 bases, the J end by 6 bases, with 5 bases between. This CDR3 has 12 amino acids. The CDR3 coding sequence is TGTGCCTGGAGTCAGCAGGCCAACGTCCTGACTTTC. Translation gives CAWSQQANVLTF. Combining the CDR3 with reference TRBV30 and TRBJ2-6 gives the whole variable domain SQTIHQWPATLVQPVGSPLSLECTVEGTSNPNLYWYRQAAGRGLQLLFYSVGIGQISSEVPQNLSASRPQDRQFILSSKKLLLSDSGFYLCAWSQQANVLTFGAGSRLTVL.

This clonotype was seen repeatedly, ten times or more. The genes are TRBV7-9 and TRBJ2-3; D tentatively reads TRBD1 or TRBD2 (5 bases each). Germline V gives CDR1 SEHNR, CDR2 FQNEAQ (reference sequence). Trimming pared 1 base from V and 4 bases from J, leaving 15 bases between. The CDR3 extends over 16 amino acids. The CDR3 coding sequence is TGTGCCAGCAGCTTAGAAGCGGCAGGGATTTCAGATACGCAGTATTTT. Its translation: CASSLEAAGISDTQYF.

The sample holds many counts of this clonotype. V usage is TRBV19 and J usage is TRBJ1-2; perhaps TRBD1 as D (5 bases). Germline lookup yields CDR1 LNHDA and CDR2 SQIVND (reference sequence). V shed 5 bases and J shed 8 bases, with 15 bases lying between them. The CDR3 runs to 13 residues. The CDR3 DNA reads as TGTGCCAGTAGTTTTCAGGGCTTGGACGGCTACACCTTC. This encodes CASSFQGLDGYTF.

This clonotype has at least ten counts. This chain uses TRBV30 with TRBJ1-3; no firm D call. The CDR3 sequence is 14 residues long. Germline CDR1 is GTSNPN and CDR2 is SVGIG (reference sequence). V dropped 1 base and J dropped 4 bases, with 11 bases sitting between them. CDR3 in amino acids: CAWSGSNTGNTIYF. In DNA form, the CDR3 reads TGTGCCTGGAGTGGGAGCAATACGGGAAACACCATATATTTT.